The clone carrying this T cell receptor beta chain was observed at least ten times. This record belongs to a study of early T cells in non-severe SARS-CoV-2 infection. Each CDR3 protein is one row after TCRdb ran MiXCR on the 5' RACE reads. The sample yields some 75,000 distinct CDR3 sequences, roughly 13% seen once. The CDR3 is 16 amino acids. Germline V gives CDR1 DFQATT, CDR2 SNEGSKA (reference sequence). Trimming removed 5 bases from V and 6 bases from J, with 24 bases in between. The sequence came from an adult who was a healthcare worker with PCR-confirmed SARS-CoV-2 infection or an uninfected control (not recorded which). The sequenced material came from whole blood. The chain carries TRBV20-1 and TRBJ2-3, with D perhaps being TRBD1 or TRBD2 (6 bases each). The CDR3 loop reads CSAYPPQRGVMDTQYF. CDR3 nucleotides: TGCAGTGCTTACCCCCCCCAGAGGGGGGTCATGGATACGCAGTATTTT.